The clone carrying this T cell receptor beta chain was observed once. This entry comes from a study of shared clonotypes between healthy human individuals. Germline V lookup: CDR1 MNHEY, CDR2 SMNVEV (reference sequence). Trimming took off 6 bases at V and 4 bases at J, with 19 bases between the two ends. The length of the CDR3 is 15 residues. Libraries were prepared by immunoSEQ multiplex PCR; TCRdb keeps only in-frame clonotypes and omits some of them. The table records around 1.9 million clones, just over 90% of them present only once. CD45RO-negative CD8 cells positively selected for CCR7 made up the naive population, which excluded terminally differentiated effector memory CD45RA+ cells.

The rearrangement links TRBV27 to TRBJ2-7; tentatively, D is TRBD1 (5 bases). The sequencing input was naive CD8+ T cells from PBMCs. This clonotype was sampled from a man aged 18 to 30 in good health. Some clones in this sample may be carry-over from other donors' samples. The DNA for the CDR3 is TGTGCCAGCAGCCCTGTCCAGGGCAGGCTTTACGAGCAGTACTTC. It yields the protein CASSPVQGRLYEQYF.